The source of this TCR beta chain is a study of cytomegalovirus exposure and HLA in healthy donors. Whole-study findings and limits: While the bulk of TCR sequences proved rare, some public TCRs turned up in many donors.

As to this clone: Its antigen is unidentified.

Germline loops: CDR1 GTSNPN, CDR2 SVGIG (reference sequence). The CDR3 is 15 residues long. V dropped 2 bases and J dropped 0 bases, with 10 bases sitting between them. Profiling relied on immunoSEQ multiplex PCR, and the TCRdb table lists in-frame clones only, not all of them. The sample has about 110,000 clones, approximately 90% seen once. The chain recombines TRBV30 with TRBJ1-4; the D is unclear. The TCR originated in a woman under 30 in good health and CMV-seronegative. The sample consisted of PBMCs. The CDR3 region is CAWSNGLSTNEKLFF. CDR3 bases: TGTGCCTGGAGTAACGGTTTATCAACTAATGAAAAACTGTTTTTT.